Each of the 5 T cell receptor beta chains below was sequenced from the same sample in a study of OX40 agonist ivuxolimab in advanced cancers. Sequencing used immunoSEQ multiplex PCR; TCRdb keeps in-frame clones, though not all of them. This table has tens of thousands of clones, around three quarters appearing once. This material consisted of CD4+ or CD8+ T cells sorted from blood, taken in a trial of the OX40 agonist ivuxolimab. The receptors here all came from an adult with an advanced solid tumor such as melanoma, head and neck, liver or kidney cancer.

The J gene is TRBJ2-7, the V gene TRBV12-5; D may be TRBD2 (5 bases). Between the trimmed V and J ends, which lost 4 bases and 5 bases, there was a span of 21 bases. Germline V gives CDR1 LGHNT, CDR2 FRNRAP. CDR3 length: 16 amino acids. The CDR3 is CASGSNPGIIMDEQYF. The CDR3 DNA is TGTGCTAGTGGTTCAAACCCCGGGATCATTATGGACGAGCAGTACTTC.

This chain joins TRBV30 and TRBJ1-1; TRBD1 might be the D (5 bases). The germline V gene has CDR1 GTSNPN and CDR2 SVGIG (reference sequence). The CDR3 is 14 amino acids. V was clipped by 5 bases and J by 5 bases, with 18 bases between them. The CDR3 reads CAWYRAGRGTEAFF. Here the CDR3 DNA reads TGTGCCTGGTATAGGGCAGGGAGAGGGACTGAAGCTTTCTTT. Full variable domain (rest looked up from reference TRBV30 and TRBJ1-1): SQTIHQWPATLVQPVGSPLSLECTVEGTSNPNLYWYRQAAGRGLQLLFYSVGIGQISSEVPQNLSASRPQDRQFILSSKKLLLSDSGFYLCAWYRAGRGTEAFFGQGTRLTVV.

The gene calls are TRBV18 and TRBJ1-1, with a possible D match to TRBD1 (5 bases). V gave up 0 bases and J gave up 5 bases, with 10 bases separating them. The CDR3 contains 14 residues. CDR1 is KGHSH and CDR2 is LQKENI in the germline V gene. CDR3 sequence (DNA): TGTGCCAGCTCACCACCGGGGGGTTGGACTGAAGCTTTCTTT. It specifies CASSPPGGWTEAFF.

The V gene is TRBV7-6, the J gene TRBJ2-5; 16 positions agree with TRBD2. Trimming at V came to 5 bases and at J to 7 bases, leaving 13 bases not matched to a gene. The CDR3 is 18 amino acids. Per the germline V gene, CDR1 is SGHVS and CDR2 is FNYEAQ. The CDR3 region is CASSPGTSGRAVDGTQYF. The CDR3 bases are TGTGCCAGCAGCCCCGGGACTAGCGGGAGGGCGGTTGATGGGACCCAGTACTTC.

The V gene is TRBV7-8, the J gene TRBJ2-7; D gene ambiguous. This CDR3 contains 13 residues. The V and J ends lost 1 base and 4 bases respectively, with 8 bases between them. Germline CDR1 and CDR2: SGHVS and FQNEAQ. CDR3 nucleotide sequence: TGTGCCAGCAGCTTAGGAGACGGGTACGAGCAGTACTTC. Translating gives CASSLGDGYEQYF.